The source of this T cell receptor beta chain is a study of T cells in Graves' hyperthyroidism and ophthalmopathy. This clonotype was detected many times. Researchers amplified the TCR beta CDR3 regions from RNA transcripts. A set of HTBI primers served as the primers for a first-round RT-PCR of the TCR CDR3. One entry per CDR3 protein, called by TCRdb with MiXCR from the multiplex PCR reads. The sample shows roughly 170,000 distinct CDR3 sequences, over 15% of them seen only once. Stable disease denoted Graves' hyperthyroidism without ophthalmopathy progression within 18 months. Patients between 18 and 65 years old had hyperthyroidism, newly diagnosed and lasting under 2 months. The clonotype was recovered from a woman between 50 and 59 years old with Graves' hyperthyroidism. Specimen: blood.

The CDR3 region has the DNA TGTGCCAGCAGTTTATCTGCAAGCACAGATACGCAGTATTTT. Translation: CASSLSASTDTQYF. This chain connects TRBV28 to TRBJ2-3; D call uncertain. Trimming cost V 1 base and J 0 bases, with 5 bases left between them. In germline, CDR1 is MDHEN, CDR2 SYDVKM. This CDR3 is 14 amino acids long.